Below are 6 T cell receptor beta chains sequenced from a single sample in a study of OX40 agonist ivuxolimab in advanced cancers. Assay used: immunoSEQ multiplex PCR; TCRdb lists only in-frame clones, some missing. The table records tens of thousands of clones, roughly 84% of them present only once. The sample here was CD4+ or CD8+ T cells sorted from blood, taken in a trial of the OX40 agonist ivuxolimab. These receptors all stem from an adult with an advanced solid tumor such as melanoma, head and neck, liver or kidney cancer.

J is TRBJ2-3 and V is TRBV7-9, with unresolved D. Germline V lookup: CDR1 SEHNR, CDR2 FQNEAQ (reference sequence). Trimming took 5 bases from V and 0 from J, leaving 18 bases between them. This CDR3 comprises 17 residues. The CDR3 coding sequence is TGTGCCAGCAGCCATCAATTGGGAACATACAGCACAGATACGCAGTATTTT. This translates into CASSHQLGTYSTDTQYF.

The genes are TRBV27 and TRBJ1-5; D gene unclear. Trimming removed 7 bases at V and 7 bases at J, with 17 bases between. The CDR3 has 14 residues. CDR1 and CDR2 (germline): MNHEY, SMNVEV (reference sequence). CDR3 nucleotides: TGTGCCAGCACTCTGACTCCAGCTGGACAGCCCCAGCATTTT. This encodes CASTLTPAGQPQHF.

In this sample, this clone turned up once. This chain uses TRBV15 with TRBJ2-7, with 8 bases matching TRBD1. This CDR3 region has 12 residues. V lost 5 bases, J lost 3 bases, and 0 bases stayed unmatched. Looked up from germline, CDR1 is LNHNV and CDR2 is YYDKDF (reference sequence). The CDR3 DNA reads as TGTGCCACCAGCGACAGGGGCTACGAGCAGTACTTC. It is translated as CATSDRGYEQYF. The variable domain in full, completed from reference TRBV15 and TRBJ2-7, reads DAMVIQNPRYQVTQFGKPVTLSCSQTLNHNVMYWYQQKSSQAPKLLFHYYDKDFNNEADTPDNFQSRRPNTSFCFLDIRSPGLGDTAMYLCATSDRGYEQYFGPGTRLTVT.

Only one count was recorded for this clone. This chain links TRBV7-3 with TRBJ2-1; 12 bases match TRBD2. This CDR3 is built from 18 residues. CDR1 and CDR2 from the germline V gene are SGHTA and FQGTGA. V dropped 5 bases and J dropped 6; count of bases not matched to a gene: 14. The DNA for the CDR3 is TGTGCCAGCAGCCTTCCTAGCGGGGGGGCCTGGTCGACCAATGAGCAGTTCTTC. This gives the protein CASSLPSGGAWSTNEQFF. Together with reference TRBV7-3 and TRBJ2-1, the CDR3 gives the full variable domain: GAGVSQTPSNKVTEKGKYVELRCDPISGHTALYWYRQSLGQGPEFLIYFQGTGAADDSGLPNDRFFAVRPEGSVSTLKIQRTERGDSAVYLCASSLPSGGAWSTNEQFFGPGTRLTVL.

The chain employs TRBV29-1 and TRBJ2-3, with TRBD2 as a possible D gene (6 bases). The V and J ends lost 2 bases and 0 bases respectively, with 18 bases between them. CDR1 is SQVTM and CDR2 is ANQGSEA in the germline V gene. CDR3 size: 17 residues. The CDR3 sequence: CSVEFVSGDASTDTQYF. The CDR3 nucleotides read TGCAGCGTTGAATTCGTTTCGGGAGATGCTAGCACAGATACGCAGTATTTT.

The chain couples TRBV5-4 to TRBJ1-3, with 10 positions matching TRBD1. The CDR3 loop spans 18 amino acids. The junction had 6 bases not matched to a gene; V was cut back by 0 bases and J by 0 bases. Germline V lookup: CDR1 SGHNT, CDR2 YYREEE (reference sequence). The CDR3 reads CASSLAGTGEASGNTIYF. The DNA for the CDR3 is TGTGCCAGCAGCTTGGCCGGGACAGGGGAAGCCTCTGGAAACACCATATATTTT.